The 18 T cell receptor beta chains reported below all come from one sample, sequenced in a study of cytomegalovirus exposure and HLA in healthy donors. Assay used: immunoSEQ multiplex PCR; TCRdb lists only in-frame clones, some missing. The sample yields fewer than 120,000 clones, approximately 87% seen once. The sample consisted of PBMCs. These receptors all stem from a woman in her 30s in good health and CMV-seropositive.

The CDR3 nucleotides are TGCGCCAGCAGCCAGGGGACTATCGGGGAGCTGTTTTTT. It codes for CASSQGTIGELFF. This chain joins TRBV4-1 and TRBJ2-2, with 7 bases lining up with TRBD2. Germline CDR1 reads MGHRA; CDR2 reads YSYEKL. The CDR3 is 13 residues long. The junction had 2 bases not matched to a gene; V was cut back by 3 bases and J by 7 bases.

A note on this clone: A junction boundary mismatches the germline segment, possibly from a read error. This chain joins TRBV7-9 and TRBJ1-6; 8 bases match TRBD1. This CDR3 is built from 15 residues. Germline V gene lookup returns CDR1 SEHNR and CDR2 FQNEAQ (reference sequence). CDR3 sequence: CANSHGQGLNSPLHF. CDR3 nucleotide sequence: TGTGCCAACAGCCACGGACAGGGATTGAATTCACCCCTCCACTTT.

The chain is built from TRBV7-6 and TRBJ2-5, with TRBD1 as a possible D gene (5 bases). CDR3 length equals 17 residues. The germline V gene has CDR1 SGHVS and CDR2 FNYEAQ. Trimming removed 5 bases from V and 2 bases from J, with 21 bases in between. DNA for the CDR3: TGTGCCAGCAGCCGCCCGAACCTTAGACAGTCACAAGAGACCCAGTACTTC. This codes for CASSRPNLRQSQETQYF.

The CDR3, as DNA: TGTGCCAGCAGCGTAGTGGCTAGCGGGAGGGACGAGCAGTACTTC. Translated, it gives CASSVVASGRDEQYF. The V call is TRBV9, the J call TRBJ2-7; 12 nucleotides agree with TRBD2. The germline V gene has CDR1 SGDLS and CDR2 YYNGEE. Germline trimming cut 0 bases from V and 5 bases from J; bases unmatched to any gene: 3. CDR3 size: 15 residues. The entire variable domain, with the rest obtained from reference TRBV9 and TRBJ2-7, is as follows: DSGVTQTPKHLITATGQRVTLRCSPRSGDLSVYWYQQSLDQGLQFLIQYYNGEERAKGNILERFSAQQFPDLHSELNLSSLELGDSALYFCASSVVASGRDEQYFGPGTRLTVT.

The chain links TRBV29-1 to TRBJ2-3, with 10 bases fitting TRBD2. The CDR3 runs 15 residues. The J segment lost 0 bases and the V segment lost 6 bases, leaving 6 bases of the junction unmatched. CDR1 and CDR2 (germline): SQVTM, ANQGSEA. The CDR3 here is CSVDLAGASTDTQYF. As DNA, the CDR3 is TGCAGCGTGGACCTAGCGGGAGCTAGCACAGATACGCAGTATTTT.

The chain joins TRBV5-1 to TRBJ2-1, with TRBD2 matching 13 bases. Losses at the gene ends were 1 base for V and 8 bases for J; bases not matched to a gene: 6. From germline, CDR1 is SGHRS and CDR2 YFSETQ. The CDR3 runs to 16 residues. CDR3 residues: CASSLMTSGRSDEQFF. The CDR3 DNA sequence: TGCGCCAGCAGCTTGATGACTAGCGGGAGGTCCGATGAGCAGTTCTTC.

The chain is built from TRBV4-3 and TRBJ1-1; tentatively, D is TRBD1 (6 bases). The V gene lost 4 bases and the J gene lost 1 base, with 16 bases spanning the gap. This CDR3 is 16 amino acids long. CDR1 is LGHNA and CDR2 is YSLEER in the germline V gene. The CDR3 reads CASSPQHGGANTEAFF. CDR3 bases: TGCGCCAGCAGCCCCCAACACGGGGGGGCGAACACTGAAGCTTTCTTT.

The V and J genes are TRBV6-4 and TRBJ2-7, with 9 positions matching TRBD2. Germline V gene data show CDR1 as MRHNA and CDR2 as SNTAGT. The CDR3 covers 18 residues. V lost 4 bases and J lost 1; bases outside the gene matches: 14. The CDR3: CASSASPLAGSPSYEQYF. The CDR3 nucleotides are TGTGCCAGCAGTGCCTCCCCGCTAGCGGGATCTCCGTCCTACGAGCAGTACTTC.

The gene calls are TRBV7-9 and TRBJ1-4; the D gene is possibly TRBD1 (6 bases). In germline, CDR1 is SEHNR, CDR2 FQNEAQ (reference sequence). The V end lost 3 bases, the J end lost 4 bases, and 9 bases lay between the germline ends. This CDR3 contains 14 residues. CDR3 DNA: TGTGCCAGCAGCTTGGACAGCCTTAATGAAAAACTGTTTTTT. Translation: CASSLDSLNEKLFF.

The V gene is TRBV13, the J gene TRBJ2-7; D may be TRBD2 (7 bases). The CDR3 loop spans 15 amino acids. CDR1 and CDR2 (germline): PRHDT, FYEKMQ (reference sequence). V was shortened by 6 bases and J by 4 bases, with 19 bases between the two germline ends. The CDR3 nucleotides read TGTGCCAGCAGTTTGGGGGGGGCTGGCGGGTACGAGCAGTACTTC. Its translation: CASSLGGAGGYEQYF.

The V gene is TRBV14, the J gene TRBJ1-2, with D uncertain. The V end was cut by 0 bases, the J end by 4 bases, with 6 bases between. The CDR3 covers 13 residues. CDR1 is SGHDN and CDR2 is FVKESK in the germline V gene. The CDR3 region is CASSQDYSYGYTF. As DNA, the CDR3 is TGTGCCAGCAGCCAAGATTACAGCTATGGCTACACCTTC.

The chain recombines TRBV29-1 with TRBJ2-3; D may be TRBD1 (6 bases). CDR3 size: 13 residues. The germline CDR1 and CDR2 sequences are SQVTM and ANQGSEA. Trimming removed 3 bases from V and 5 bases from J, with 12 bases in between. The CDR3 here is CSVDQGLGDTQYF. Here the CDR3 DNA reads TGCAGCGTTGATCAGGGGCTTGGAGATACGCAGTATTTT.

The count of this clone is one. The chain carries TRBV27 and TRBJ2-7; 9 positions match TRBD2. V dropped 7 bases and J dropped 7; count of bases not matched to a gene: 11. The CDR3 has 14 amino acids. The germline V gene has CDR1 MNHEY and CDR2 SMNVEV (reference sequence). This CDR3 reads CASKNSGSVGEQYF. The CDR3 nucleotides are TGTGCCAGCAAAAATAGCGGGAGTGTCGGTGAGCAGTACTTC.

This chain links TRBV11-1 with TRBJ2-3, with D perhaps TRBD1 (6 bases). This CDR3 region has 15 residues. The V and J ends lost 5 bases and 2 bases respectively, with 14 bases between them. Germline V gene sequence: CDR1 SGHAT, CDR2 FQDESV (reference sequence). The CDR3 loop is CASSRSGQPTDTQYF. Here the CDR3 DNA reads TGTGCCAGCAGCCGGTCGGGACAACCCACAGATACGCAGTATTTT.

This chain joins TRBV6-5 and TRBJ2-7; weak D call: TRBD1 (5 bases). V dropped 7 bases and J dropped 5 bases, with 12 bases sitting between them. This CDR3 has 12 amino acids. CDR1 is MNHEY and CDR2 is SVGAGI in the germline V gene. In nucleotides, the CDR3 is TGTGCCAGCAAAGGGGTCGGCGACGAGCAGTACTTC. Its protein product is CASKGVGDEQYF.

The chain has TRBV9 and TRBJ1-1; 8 bases map to TRBD1. V lost 6 bases and J lost 5; bases outside the gene matches: 6. The CDR3 runs to 13 residues. Per germline, CDR1 SGDLS and CDR2 YYNGEE. CDR3: CASNNGQGTEAFF. The CDR3, as DNA: TGTGCCAGCAACAACGGACAGGGAACTGAAGCTTTCTTT.

The chain recombines TRBV23-1 with TRBJ2-7; 7 positions match TRBD1. TRBV23-1 is annotated as an ORF whose role is uncertain. The CDR3 runs to 15 residues. Losses at the gene ends were 0 bases for V and 2 bases for J; bases not matched to a gene: 4. The CDR3 bases are TGCGCCAGCAGTCAATCGGAGACAGGGCCCTACGAGCAGTACTTC. It specifies CASSQSETGPYEQYF.

This chain uses TRBV19 with TRBJ2-7; 11 positions match TRBD1. V shed 4 bases, J shed 6 bases, and the junction held 5 bases outside the gene matches. This CDR3 has 14 amino acids. CDR1 LNHDA and CDR2 SQIVND come from the germline V gene (reference sequence). The CDR3 is CASSTGQGATEQYF. CDR3 bases: TGTGCCAGTAGTACAGGACAGGGGGCGACCGAGCAGTACTTC.